This TCR beta chain comes out of a study of blood T cell repertoires in COVID-19. V dropped 6 bases and J dropped 0 bases, with 11 bases sitting between them. Germline CDR1 is MDHEN and CDR2 is SYDVKM. CDR3 length equals 15 residues. Source study methods: Estimation of nucleated cell counts was performed using reference gene primer amplification. Measured with immunoSEQ multiplex PCR; TCRdb has only the in-frame clones, and not every one. V and J calls and clone size are copied from that table; D and trimming were computed from the DNA. The sample shows about 130,000 clones, approximately 89% of them seen only once.

The clonotype originates from a woman aged 80 or over with COVID-19, enrolled during active disease. The sample was peripheral blood. The chain recombines TRBV28 with TRBJ2-2, with D perhaps TRBD1 (6 bases). The CDR3, as DNA: TGTGCCAGCAGGCTAGGGACAACGAACACCGGGGAGCTGTTTTTT. As protein: CASRLGTTNTGELFF.